This T cell receptor (beta chain) was sequenced in a study of OX40 agonist ivuxolimab in advanced cancers. In its sample, this clone ranks as medium-sized. Libraries were prepared by immunoSEQ multiplex PCR; TCRdb keeps only in-frame clonotypes and omits some of them. Of roughly 49,000 clones in the sample, 65% to 90% were seen once. The CDR3 runs to 12 residues. The ends were cut back, 8 bases at V and 3 bases at J, with 8 bases in the middle. From germline, CDR1 is WSHSY and CDR2 SAAADI. The receptor was derived from an adult with an advanced solid tumor such as melanoma, head and neck, liver or kidney cancer. V is TRBV10-2 and J is TRBJ2-1, with D perhaps TRBD2 (5 bases). Here the sequenced sample was CD4+ or CD8+ T cells sorted from blood, taken in a trial of the OX40 agonist ivuxolimab. The CDR3: CASEGNYNEQFF. CDR3 DNA: TGCGCCAGCGAGGGCAACTACAATGAGCAGTTCTTC.